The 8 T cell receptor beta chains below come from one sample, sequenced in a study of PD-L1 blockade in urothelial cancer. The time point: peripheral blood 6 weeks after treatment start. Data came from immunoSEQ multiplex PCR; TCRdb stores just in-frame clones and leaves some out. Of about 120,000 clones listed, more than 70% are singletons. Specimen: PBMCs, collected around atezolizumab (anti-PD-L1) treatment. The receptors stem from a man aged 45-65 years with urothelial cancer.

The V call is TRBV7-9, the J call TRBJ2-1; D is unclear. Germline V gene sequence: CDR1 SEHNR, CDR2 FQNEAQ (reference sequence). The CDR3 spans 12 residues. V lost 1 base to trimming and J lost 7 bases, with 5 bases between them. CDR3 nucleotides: TGTGCCAGCAGCTTAGATTCTAATGAGCAGTTCTTC. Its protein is CASSLDSNEQFF.

The CDR3: CASSEGTSGTNEQFF. CDR3 in DNA: TGTGCCAGCAGTGAGGGGACTAGCGGGACCAATGAGCAGTTCTTC. This chain links TRBV2 with TRBJ2-1; 13 nucleotides agree with TRBD2. Germline assignment: CDR1 SNHLY and CDR2 FYNNEI. The trim removed 3 bases at V and 6 bases at J, leaving 2 bases unmatched. This CDR3 is 15 amino acids long.

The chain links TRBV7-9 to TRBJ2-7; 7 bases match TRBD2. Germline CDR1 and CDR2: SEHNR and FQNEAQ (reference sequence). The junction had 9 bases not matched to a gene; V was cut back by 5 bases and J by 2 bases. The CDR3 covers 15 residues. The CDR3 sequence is CASSHGLGLTYEQYF. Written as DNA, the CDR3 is TGTGCCAGCAGCCACGGACTAGGCCTCACCTACGAGCAGTACTTC.

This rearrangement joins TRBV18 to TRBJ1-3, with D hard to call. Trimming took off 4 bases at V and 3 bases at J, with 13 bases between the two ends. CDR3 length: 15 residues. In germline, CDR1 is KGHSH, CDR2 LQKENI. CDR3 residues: CASSLTSVVGNTIYF. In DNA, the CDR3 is TGTGCCAGCTCACTAACCTCTGTAGTTGGAAACACCATATATTTT.

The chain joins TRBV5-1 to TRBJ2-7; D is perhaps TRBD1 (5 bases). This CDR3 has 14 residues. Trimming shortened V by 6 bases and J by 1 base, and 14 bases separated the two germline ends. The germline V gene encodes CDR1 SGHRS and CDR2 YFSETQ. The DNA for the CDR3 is TGCGCCAGCACCTCAGGGCCTCTGTCCTACGAGCAGTACTTC. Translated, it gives CASTSGPLSYEQYF.

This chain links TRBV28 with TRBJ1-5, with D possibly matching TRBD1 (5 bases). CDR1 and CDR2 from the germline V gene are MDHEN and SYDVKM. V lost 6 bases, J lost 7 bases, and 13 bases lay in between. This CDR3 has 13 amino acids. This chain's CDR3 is CASRQGSGQPQHF. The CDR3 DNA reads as TGTGCCAGCAGGCAGGGTTCAGGGCAGCCCCAGCATTTT.

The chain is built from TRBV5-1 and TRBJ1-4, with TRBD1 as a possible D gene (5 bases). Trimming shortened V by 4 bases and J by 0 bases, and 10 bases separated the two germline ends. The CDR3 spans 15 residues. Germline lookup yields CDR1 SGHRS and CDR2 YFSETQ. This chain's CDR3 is CASSVGGATNEKLFF. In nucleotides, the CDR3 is TGCGCCAGCAGCGTGGGGGGGGCAACTAATGAAAAACTGTTTTTT.

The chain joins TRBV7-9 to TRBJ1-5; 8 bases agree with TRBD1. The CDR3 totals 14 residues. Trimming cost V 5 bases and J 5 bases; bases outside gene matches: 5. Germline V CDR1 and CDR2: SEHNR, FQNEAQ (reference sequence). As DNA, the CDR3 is TGTGCCAGCAGCCCGGGGACAGGATATCAGCCCCAGCATTTT. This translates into CASSPGTGYQPQHF.